Below, 19 T cell receptor beta chains from the same sample are listed, as sequenced in a study of blood T cell repertoires in COVID-19. Some clones are missing from TCRdb's copy, which holds only in-frame ones; the method was immunoSEQ multiplex PCR. There are around 60,000 clones in the sample; approximately 83% occur only once, and approximately 3.4% lies in the top ten. The material sequenced was peripheral blood. The receptors shown here come from a woman older than 75 with acute or convalescent COVID-19.

The chain employs TRBV30 and TRBJ1-4; TRBD1 agrees at 8 bases. Germline V CDR1 and CDR2: GTSNPN, SVGIG (reference sequence). V lost 0 bases to trimming and J lost 9 bases; unmatched junction nucleotides: 6. This CDR3 has 14 amino acids. CDR3 in amino acids: CAWSVPSGGKKLFF. The CDR3 DNA is TGTGCCTGGAGTGTACCATCAGGGGGCAAAAAACTGTTTTTT.

The chain joins TRBV27 to TRBJ1-2, with D unclear. The CDR3 contains 12 residues. V was shortened by 2 bases and J by 6 bases, with 7 bases between the two germline ends. Germline V gives CDR1 MNHEY, CDR2 SMNVEV (reference sequence). CDR3 protein: CASSLGGNGYTF. CDR3 nucleotide sequence: TGTGCCAGCAGTTTAGGAGGAAATGGCTACACCTTC.

The chain joins TRBV30 to TRBJ1-1; no firm D call. The CDR3 is 12 amino acids. V gave up 8 bases and J gave up 3 bases, with 13 bases separating them. Germline lookup yields CDR1 GTSNPN and CDR2 SVGIG (reference sequence). DNA of the CDR3: TGTGCCGTGGACTCGGGGTACACTGAAGCTTTCTTT. Protein product: CAVDSGYTEAFF.

The V gene is TRBV7-3, the J gene TRBJ2-1; D is unclear. Germline loops: CDR1 SGHTA, CDR2 FQGTGA. V lost 4 bases and J lost 8, with 12 bases in between. CDR3 size: 13 residues. In DNA, the CDR3 is TGTGCCAGCAGCTCAAAGATGGTAGATGAGCAGTTCTTC. Residues: CASSSKMVDEQFF.

The chain joins TRBV7-2 to TRBJ2-4; TRBD2 aligns across 8 bases. V lost 4 bases, J lost 3 bases, and 8 bases stayed unmatched. The germline CDR1 and CDR2 sequences are SGHTA and FQGNSA. The CDR3 length is 16 residues. The DNA for the CDR3 is TGTGCCAGCAGCTCAGTGTCAGCGGGAGACAAAAACATTCAGTACTTC. Its protein is CASSSVSAGDKNIQYF.

The rearrangement uses TRBV7-9 and TRBJ1-4; 9 bases map to TRBD1. The CDR3 extends over 14 amino acids. In germline, CDR1 is SEHNR, CDR2 FQNEAQ (reference sequence). J lost 5 bases, V lost 5 bases, and 3 bases had no gene match. The CDR3 spells CASSIGQGNEKLFF. The CDR3 coding sequence is TGTGCCAGCAGCATTGGACAGGGGAATGAAAAACTGTTTTTT.

The chain uses TRBV5-1 and TRBJ2-1; unclear D gene. The germline gives CDR1 SGHRS, CDR2 YFSETQ. CDR3 length: 16 residues. V lost 0 bases, J lost 0 bases, and 10 bases lay in between. CDR3 in DNA: TGCGCCAGCAGCTTGGAAGAGGCCGGCTCCTACAATGAGCAGTTCTTC. It is translated as CASSLEEAGSYNEQFF. Drawing the rest from reference TRBV5-1 and TRBJ2-1, the complete variable domain is KAGVTQTPRYLIKTRGQQVTLSCSPISGHRSVSWYQQTPGQGLQFLFEYFSETQRNKGNFPGRFSGRQFSNSRSEMNVSTLELGDSALYLCASSLEEAGSYNEQFFGPGTRLTVL.

As DNA, the CDR3 is TGTGCCAGCAGTTACTTCGCTAGTCAGAGTGAGCAGTTCTTC. Protein sequence: CASSYFASQSEQFF. The V and J genes are TRBV6-2 or TRBV6-3 and TRBJ2-1, with D unclear. V was clipped by 1 base and J by 9 bases, with 13 bases between them. The CDR3 is 14 residues long. Per germline, CDR1 MNHEY and CDR2 SVGEGT.

The V and J genes are TRBV9 and TRBJ2-1; 7 positions match TRBD2. Germline V CDR1 and CDR2: SGDLS, YYNGEE. V lost 0 bases to trimming and J lost 0 bases; unmatched junction nucleotides: 0. This CDR3 is 15 amino acids long. The CDR3 bases are TGTGCCAGCAGCGTAGCGGGGGGCTCCTACAATGAGCAGTTCTTC. Residues: CASSVAGGSYNEQFF. Full variable domain (outside the CDR3, taken from reference TRBV9 and TRBJ2-1): DSGVTQTPKHLITATGQRVTLRCSPRSGDLSVYWYQQSLDQGLQFLIQYYNGEERAKGNILERFSAQQFPDLHSELNLSSLELGDSALYFCASSVAGGSYNEQFFGPGTRLTVL.

This chain joins TRBV24-1 and TRBJ2-5; 8 positions match TRBD1. Germline assignment: CDR1 KGHDR and CDR2 SFDVKD. After removal of 4 bases from V and 7 bases from J, the junction contained 10 bases not matched to a gene. The length of the CDR3 is 15 residues. The CDR3 loop reads CATSDPRGRKWTQYF. The DNA for the CDR3 is TGTGCCACCAGTGACCCCAGGGGGCGCAAATGGACCCAGTACTTC.

This clone has more than one count but fewer than ten. The chain uses TRBV3-1 (or the pseudogene TRBV3-2) and TRBJ2-5, with D unclear. Germline V gene lookup returns CDR1 LGHDT and CDR2 YNNKEL (reference sequence). Trimming stripped 0 bases from V and 3 bases from J, with 11 bases between. CDR3 length: 15 residues. The CDR3: CASSQDFGEEETQYF. The CDR3 DNA is TGTGCCAGCAGCCAAGATTTTGGCGAGGAAGAGACCCAGTACTTC.

This clone was recorded a few times. V is TRBV2 and J is TRBJ2-7; possible D gene TRBD1, 6 bases. Trimming left V 6 bases short and J 3 bases short, with 9 bases between. Germline CDR1 and CDR2: SNHLY and FYNNEI. The length of the CDR3 is 12 residues. CDR3 bases: TGTGCCAGCAGGGTGGACAGCTACGAGCAGTACTTC. As protein: CASRVDSYEQYF.

The CDR3 DNA reads TGTGCCAGCAGTGAAAGGGGCGGGACAGGGACCGGGGAGCTGTTTTTT. Its protein is CASSERGGTGTGELFF. The rearrangement links TRBV6-1 to TRBJ2-2; 9 nucleotides match TRBD1. Germline V gene sequence: CDR1 MNHNS, CDR2 SASEGT. The ends lost 2 bases at V and 5 bases at J; junction bases unmatched: 6. The CDR3 loop spans 16 amino acids.

This rearrangement joins TRBV5-1 to TRBJ2-7, with 13 bases aligning to TRBD2. Germline lookup yields CDR1 SGHRS and CDR2 YFSETQ. The CDR3 length is 14 residues. J lost 3 bases, V lost 7 bases, and 4 bases had no gene match. DNA for the CDR3: TGCGCCAGCTCCCGGACTAGCGGGGGCTACGAGCAGTACTTC. This encodes CASSRTSGGYEQYF.

This chain uses TRBV5-8 with TRBJ2-2; 8 bases match TRBD2. The CDR3 sequence is 15 residues long. J was trimmed by 1 base and V by 5 bases; bases with no gene match: 4. Germline CDR1 is SGHTS and CDR2 is YDEGEE. CDR3 DNA sequence: TGTGCCAGCAGGCCACGGGGGGGGAACACCGGGGAGCTGTTTTTT. Protein sequence: CASRPRGGNTGELFF.

This chain links TRBV5-1 with TRBJ2-3; 10 nucleotides align to TRBD2. Unmatched junction bases numbered 15, after V lost 4 bases and J lost 1 base. Germline V gene sequence: CDR1 SGHRS, CDR2 YFSETQ. This CDR3 has 19 amino acids. In nucleotides, the CDR3 is TGCGCCAGCAGCCAATCGACAGGGTTAGCGGGAGGTGGCACAGATACGCAGTATTTT. This translates into CASSQSTGLAGGGTDTQYF. Complete variable domain (other parts from reference TRBV5-1 and TRBJ2-3): KAGVTQTPRYLIKTRGQQVTLSCSPISGHRSVSWYQQTPGQGLQFLFEYFSETQRNKGNFPGRFSGRQFSNSRSEMNVSTLELGDSALYLCASSQSTGLAGGGTDTQYFGPGTRLTVL.

The chain recombines TRBV12-5 with TRBJ1-6; 9 bases map to TRBD1. Germline assignment: CDR1 LGHNT and CDR2 FRNRAP. The V gene end was trimmed by 1 base and the J gene end by 9 bases; junction bases not matched to a gene: 7. The CDR3 has 16 residues. CDR3 sequence reads: CASGLASGQGTSPLHF. DNA for the CDR3: TGTGCTAGTGGTTTGGCGTCGGGACAGGGAACTTCACCCCTCCACTTT.

The V gene is TRBV27, the J gene TRBJ2-1; D ambiguous. The CDR3 runs to 14 residues. Trimming took 10 bases from V and 0 from J, leaving 13 bases between them. Germline CDR1 MNHEY, CDR2 SMNVEV (reference sequence). The CDR3 spells CATPRPSSYNEQFF. In DNA form, the CDR3 reads TGTGCCACCCCGAGGCCGAGCTCCTACAATGAGCAGTTCTTC.

The V call is TRBV20-1, the J call TRBJ1-2; D unclear. Germline V CDR1 and CDR2: DFQATT, SNEGSKA (reference sequence). The V gene lost 3 bases and the J gene lost 2 bases, with 7 bases spanning the gap. The CDR3 is 12 residues long. DNA for the CDR3: TGCAGTGCTAGTGTACAGAACTATGGCTACACCTTC. Translating gives CSASVQNYGYTF.